Each of the 21 T cell receptor beta chains below was sequenced from the same sample in a study of CD8 T cell repertoires and HIV-1 epitope variants (dated by TCRdb to about 2020). Library preparation used the immunoSEQ multiplex PCR assay. The table comes from immuneACCESS by way of TCRdb, which keeps in-frame sequences with V and J called. Part of the clones is missing from these tables; in studies checked, under half for an unresolved V gene and the rest for unknown reasons. A total of approximately 2,500 clones appear in this sample, approximately 64% of them only once. The leading ten clones occupy about 46% of the sample. Which antigens these TCRs recognize remains unknown. Sequencing was done on a sample of cultured CD8+ T cells derived from PBMCs. The receptors here all came from a male donor with HIV.

There are a few counts of this clone. The rearrangement uses TRBV7-6 and TRBJ1-5; 7 bases agree with TRBD1. After removal of 5 bases from V and 0 bases from J, the junction contained 4 bases not matched to a gene. The germline V gene encodes CDR1 SGHVS and CDR2 FNYEAQ. This CDR3 comprises 15 residues. This CDR3 is CASSQGTDSNQPQHF. In DNA form, the CDR3 reads TGTGCCAGCAGCCAAGGGACAGATAGCAATCAGCCCCAGCATTTT.

V is TRBV11-2 and J is TRBJ2-1; D tentatively fits TRBD1 or TRBD2 (5 bases each). This CDR3 has 16 amino acids. V was pared by 5 bases and J by 9 bases, with 23 bases between. The germline V gene has CDR1 SGHAT and CDR2 FQNNGV. In DNA, the CDR3 is TGTGCCAGCAGCCCTAGAGGGCTCAGGGCTTCCAGTGAGCAGTTCTTC. Its protein is CASSPRGLRASSEQFF.

J is TRBJ2-3 and V is TRBV9; D not certain. From germline, CDR1 is SGDLS and CDR2 YYNGEE. This CDR3 spans 13 amino acids. The V gene lost 0 bases and the J gene lost 4 bases, with 6 bases spanning the gap. CDR3 in amino acids: CASSVDGPDTQYF. CDR3 bases: TGTGCCAGCAGCGTAGATGGCCCAGATACGCAGTATTTT.

The sample holds a few counts of this clone. This chain uses TRBV10-3 with TRBJ1-1; no clear D. Germline CDR1 reads ENHRY; CDR2 reads SYGVKD. The V and J ends lost 3 bases and 5 bases respectively, with 13 bases between them. This CDR3 has 14 residues. The CDR3 spells CAISEIQKVTEAFF. The CDR3 region has the DNA TGTGCCATCAGTGAAATACAGAAGGTGACTGAAGCTTTCTTT.

The chain links TRBV23-1 to TRBJ2-7, with D perhaps given as TRBD1 or TRBD2 (5 bases each). TRBV23-1 qualifies as an ORF whose function is uncertain. CDR3 size: 17 residues. V was shortened by 0 bases and J by 3 bases, with 18 bases between the two germline ends. CDR3: CASSQSGDGAAIYEQYF. Here the CDR3 DNA reads TGCGCCAGCAGTCAATCGGGGGACGGGGCAGCGATCTACGAGCAGTACTTC.

This clone is deemed large. This chain uses TRBV4-3 with TRBJ1-1; maybe TRBD1 (5 bases). The V end lost 0 bases, the J end lost 1 base, and 12 bases lay between the germline ends. The CDR3 consists of 16 residues. Germline assignment: CDR1 LGHNA and CDR2 YSLEER. The CDR3 sequence is CASSQDVGQGNTEAFF. CDR3 DNA: TGCGCCAGCAGCCAAGATGTTGGGCAGGGGAACACTGAAGCTTTCTTT.

The rearrangement uses TRBV13 and TRBJ2-3, with 7 bases that match TRBD2. Germline values: CDR1 PRHDT, CDR2 FYEKMQ (reference sequence). The CDR3 contains 17 residues. J was trimmed by 4 bases and V by 5 bases; bases with no gene match: 15. CDR3 nucleotides: TGTGCCAGCAGCCCTAGAGGGAGGGACTTAGAGGCAGATACGCAGTATTTT. This encodes CASSPRGRDLEADTQYF.

The chain has TRBV6-1 and TRBJ1-5; 7 bases line up with TRBD1. The CDR3 consists of 20 residues. Germline assignment: CDR1 MNHNS and CDR2 SASEGT. The ends lost 0 bases at V and 3 bases at J; junction bases unmatched: 17. The CDR3, as DNA: TGTGCCAGCAGTGAAGCGCTTCGGTGGCGGGGGGGACAGATCAATCAGCCCCAGCATTTT. Encoded protein: CASSEALRWRGGQINQPQHF.

On this clone itself: The junction shows a germline mismatch at one end, possibly a read error. The chain is built from TRBV7-7 and TRBJ2-3, with a possible D match to TRBD2 (6 bases). The CDR3 is 14 amino acids. CDR1 and CDR2 (germline): SSHAT, FNYEAQ (reference sequence). The CDR3 spells CASSLEGSTDTQYF. DNA of the CDR3: TGTGCTAGCAGCTTGGAGGGGTCCACAGATACGCAGTATTTT.

The CDR3 region has the DNA TGTGCCAGCAGCGTAGAGGCTAGCGGGGACTACAATGAGCAGTTCTTC. Amino acids: CASSVEASGDYNEQFF. The rearrangement uses TRBV9 and TRBJ2-1; TRBD2 agrees at 9 bases. The V segment lost 0 bases and the J segment 3 bases; nucleotides outside the gene matches: 4. This CDR3 region has 16 residues. Germline V lookup: CDR1 SGDLS, CDR2 YYNGEE.

The chain joins TRBV29-1 to TRBJ2-7; D is perhaps TRBD1 (5 bases). V lost 4 bases and J lost 6, with 13 bases in between. Per the germline V gene, CDR1 is SQVTM and CDR2 is ANQGSEA. This CDR3 is 12 amino acids long. The CDR3 protein is CSVGREAGEQYF. The CDR3 nucleotides are TGCAGCGTTGGCAGGGAAGCCGGCGAGCAGTACTTC.

This clone was seen only a few times. The chain joins TRBV28 to TRBJ2-7, with a tentative D call TRBD1 (6 bases). Germline assignment: CDR1 MDHEN and CDR2 SYDVKM. This CDR3 spans 12 amino acids. With 5 bases removed from V and 4 bases from J, the gap between germline ends came to 9 bases. CDR3 amino acids: CASSRTVYEQYF. In DNA, the CDR3 is TGTGCCAGCAGTCGGACAGTATACGAGCAGTACTTC.

J is TRBJ2-7 and V is TRBV28; 11 positions match TRBD1. Germline trimming cut 7 bases from V and 2 bases from J; bases unmatched to any gene: 4. There are 14 residues in the CDR3. Germline lookup yields CDR1 MDHEN and CDR2 SYDVKM. CDR3 residues: CASNPGQGAYEQYF. CDR3 nucleotides: TGTGCCAGCAATCCGGGACAGGGGGCCTACGAGCAGTACTTC.

The chain has TRBV7-6 and TRBJ1-2; 9 bases map to TRBD1. The V and J ends lost 5 bases and 6 bases, in that order; junction bases with no gene match: 4. The CDR3 contains 13 residues. Germline V lookup: CDR1 SGHVS, CDR2 FNYEAQ. CDR3 sequence (DNA): TGTGCCAGCAGCGGACAGGGGTGGAATGGCTACACCTTC. Its translation: CASSGQGWNGYTF.

This sequence joins TRBV30 and TRBJ1-2, with unresolved D. Trimming removed 1 base at V and 6 bases at J, with 12 bases between. Germline assignment: CDR1 GTSNPN and CDR2 SVGIG (reference sequence). The CDR3 sequence is 13 residues long. CDR3 sequence: CAWSGGVLDGYTF. CDR3 nucleotides: TGTGCCTGGAGTGGTGGGGTTTTGGATGGCTACACCTTC.

In nucleotides, the CDR3 is TGTGCCAGCAGCTTGGGACTGGCCTCCTACAATGAGCAGTTCTTC. Protein sequence: CASSLGLASYNEQFF. The chain uses TRBV5-5 and TRBJ2-1; D unresolved. The ends were cut back, 0 bases at V and 0 bases at J, with 7 bases in the middle. CDR3 size: 15 residues. In germline, CDR1 is SGHKS, CDR2 YYEKEE (reference sequence).

The J gene is TRBJ1-1, the V gene TRBV6-6; a possible D gene is TRBD1 (5 bases). The CDR3 runs to 13 residues. The V and J ends lost 2 bases and 1 base respectively, with 5 bases between them. The germline V gene encodes CDR1 MNHNY and CDR2 SVGAGI (reference sequence). The CDR3 DNA reads TGTGCCAGCAGTTACGGGGGGAACACTGAAGCTTTCTTT. This codes for CASSYGGNTEAFF.

This clone was counted once. The genes are TRBV29-1 and TRBJ2-1; D assignment may be TRBD1 or TRBD2 (5 bases each). V lost 0 bases and J 0 bases, leaving 12 bases between the germline ends. Germline CDR1 SQVTM, CDR2 ANQGSEA. The CDR3 length is 16 residues. The CDR3 DNA reads TGCAGCGTTGAAGATCCGGGGCTGCGCTCCTACAATGAGCAGTTCTTC. This encodes CSVEDPGLRSYNEQFF.

The chain uses TRBV11-2 and TRBJ2-3; no definite D call. V shed 5 bases and J shed 0 bases, with 12 bases lying between them. The V gene's germline CDR1 is SGHAT and CDR2 FQNNGV. The CDR3 is 15 residues long. The CDR3 is CASSPLVTSTDTQYF. The CDR3 nucleotides are TGTGCCAGCAGCCCACTGGTAACTAGCACAGATACGCAGTATTTT.

In this sample, this clone turned up a few times. J is TRBJ2-7 and V is TRBV27; a possible D gene is TRBD1 (6 bases). The CDR3 extends over 12 amino acids. Between the trimmed V and J ends, which lost 6 bases and 2 bases, there was a span of 8 bases. The germline V gene encodes CDR1 MNHEY and CDR2 SMNVEV (reference sequence). For the CDR3, the DNA is TGTGCCAGCAGCCAGGGGCCCTACGAGCAGTACTTC. Its protein product is CASSQGPYEQYF.

The rearrangement uses TRBV5-6 and TRBJ1-6; no reliable D call. Trimming cost V 0 bases and J 9 bases, with 7 bases left between them. The CDR3 has 13 amino acids. Looked up from germline, CDR1 is SGHDT and CDR2 is YYEEEE. DNA for the CDR3: TGTGCCAGCAGCTTGGGTGCGGTTTCACCCCTCCACTTT. This codes for CASSLGAVSPLHF.